The 21 T cell receptor beta chains listed next were all sequenced from one sample in a study of blood T cell repertoires in COVID-19. This table comes from immunoSEQ multiplex PCR, and its TCRdb copy is limited to in-frame clones, with some not included. This table holds some 270,000 clones, about 89% found once. The specimen sequenced was peripheral blood. The receptors here all came from a man in his thirties or forties with acute or convalescent COVID-19.

This chain uses TRBV6-5 with TRBJ2-7; 9 bases match TRBD1. V lost 0 bases and J lost 5; bases outside the gene matches: 5. The germline CDR1 and CDR2 sequences are MNHEY and SVGAGI. This CDR3 spans 15 amino acids. CDR3 DNA: TGTGCCAGCAGTTACTCGACAGGGGGAATCCACGAGCAGTACTTC. As protein: CASSYSTGGIHEQYF.

The V and J genes are TRBV4-1 and TRBJ2-7, with a weak D call TRBD1 (6 bases). The CDR3 covers 15 residues. Germline V gene lookup returns CDR1 MGHRA and CDR2 YSYEKL. V was shortened by 4 bases and J by 4 bases, with 17 bases between the two germline ends. The CDR3 sequence is CASSLAAGQSYEQYF. CDR3 sequence (DNA): TGCGCCAGCAGCCTCGCTGCTGGACAGTCTTACGAGCAGTACTTC.

This clone is a singleton in its sample. This chain connects TRBV4-1 to TRBJ2-3; 10 bases line up with TRBD1. The germline CDR1 and CDR2 sequences are MGHRA and YSYEKL. There are 14 residues in the CDR3. V gave up 8 bases and J gave up 2 bases; unmatched junction bases: 4. CDR3 protein: CASGGTGATDTQYF. The CDR3 region has the DNA TGCGCCAGCGGAGGGACAGGGGCCACAGATACGCAGTATTTT.

V is TRBV6-1 and J is TRBJ1-5; D remains ambiguous. V lost 5 bases to trimming and J lost 2 bases, with 13 bases between them. This CDR3 is 15 amino acids long. Germline V gene sequence: CDR1 MNHNS, CDR2 SASEGT. The CDR3 reads CASSSVRVRNQPQHF. The CDR3 nucleotides read TGTGCCAGCAGTTCGGTTCGGGTTCGCAATCAGCCCCAGCATTTT.

This chain uses TRBV28 with TRBJ2-6; TRBD1 matches at 8 bases. CDR3 length equals 15 residues. Germline-derived CDR1 and CDR2 are MDHEN and SYDVKM. J was trimmed by 0 bases and V by 10 bases; bases with no gene match: 5. The CDR3 loop reads CATRTGSSGANVLTF. Written as DNA, the CDR3 is TGTGCCACCAGGACAGGGAGCTCTGGGGCCAACGTCCTGACTTTC.

Only one count was recorded for this clone. This sequence joins TRBV10-2 and TRBJ2-2; TRBD1 is a possible D gene (5 bases). Germline lookup yields CDR1 WSHSY and CDR2 SAAADI. V was shortened by 3 bases and J by 6 bases, with 11 bases between the two germline ends. CDR3 length: 14 residues. CDR3 nucleotides: TGCGCCAGCAGTGATGGCAGGGCGTCCGGGGAGCTGTTTTTT. Translation gives CASSDGRASGELFF.

This clone was seen a few times. V is TRBV14 and J is TRBJ2-3; 10 nucleotides agree with TRBD2. Germline V gene data show CDR1 as SGHDN and CDR2 as FVKESK. The CDR3 runs 13 residues. V lost 10 bases to trimming and J lost 4 bases; unmatched junction nucleotides: 5. This CDR3 reads CATKRGGADTQYF. The CDR3 bases are TGTGCCACCAAGCGGGGGGGCGCAGATACGCAGTATTTT.

The CDR3 DNA reads as TGTGCCAGTAGTTCCGGGACAGGGAACGATATCTATGGCTACACCTTC. This encodes CASSSGTGNDIYGYTF. The chain is built from TRBV19 and TRBJ1-2; 9 bases are shared with TRBD1. The CDR3 is 16 amino acids. Germline assignment: CDR1 LNHDA and CDR2 SQIVND (reference sequence). The V and J ends lost 5 bases and 4 bases, in that order; junction bases with no gene match: 11.

This chain links TRBV7-3 with TRBJ1-6, with 8 bases identical to TRBD1. V lost 5 bases, J lost 10 bases, and 4 bases stayed unmatched. The CDR3 loop spans 13 amino acids. Germline CDR1 is SGHTA and CDR2 is FQGTGA. The CDR3 reads CASSETGESPLHF. The DNA of the CDR3 is TGTGCCAGCAGCGAGACAGGGGAGTCACCCCTCCACTTT.

The rearrangement uses TRBV28 and TRBJ2-3; 7 bases are shared with TRBD2. The CDR3 is 15 amino acids. The trim removed 6 bases at V and 5 bases at J, leaving 11 bases unmatched. Germline V gene lookup returns CDR1 MDHEN and CDR2 SYDVKM. CDR3 sequence: CASSRSSGTLDTQYF. The DNA of the CDR3 is TGTGCCAGCAGCCGTTCCAGCGGGACTTTAGATACGCAGTATTTT.

The chain recombines TRBV2 with TRBJ2-4; 9 positions agree with TRBD1. The CDR3 covers 14 residues. From germline, CDR1 is SNHLY and CDR2 FYNNEI. V shed 4 bases and J 6 bases; nucleotides not matched to a gene: 4. CDR3 nucleotide sequence: TGTGCCAGCAGTGGGGACAGGGAAGTAAACATTCAGTACTTC. Protein product: CASSGDREVNIQYF.

The genes are TRBV6-5 and TRBJ1-1; a possible D gene is TRBD1 (6 bases). The ends were cut back, 7 bases at V and 4 bases at J, with 16 bases in the middle. The CDR3 sequence is 14 residues long. Germline CDR1 reads MNHEY; CDR2 reads SVGAGI. CDR3 loop: CASTSRTGFTEAFF. In DNA, the CDR3 is TGTGCCAGCACCTCCCGCACAGGGTTCACTGAAGCTTTCTTT.

The V call is TRBV15, the J call TRBJ2-2; 7 positions agree with TRBD1. The junction had 7 bases not matched to a gene; V was cut back by 0 bases and J by 0 bases. This CDR3 comprises 18 residues. The germline CDR1 and CDR2 sequences are LNHNV and YYDKDF (reference sequence). The CDR3 DNA sequence: TGTGCCACCAGCAGAGATGAAATGGGACAGTCGAACACCGGGGAGCTGTTTTTT. This translates into CATSRDEMGQSNTGELFF.

The V gene is TRBV10-2, the J gene TRBJ2-7, with D possibly matching TRBD1 (5 bases). This CDR3 spans 14 amino acids. Per the germline V gene, CDR1 is WSHSY and CDR2 is SAAADI. Trimming shortened V by 4 bases and J by 3 bases, and 13 bases separated the two germline ends. The DNA of the CDR3 is TGCGCCAGCAGTGGGCACAGGAAAATCTACGAGCAGTACTTC. It yields the protein CASSGHRKIYEQYF.

The V call is TRBV9, the J call TRBJ2-5, with a weak D call TRBD1 (5 bases). V was pared by 0 bases and J by 2 bases, with 14 bases between. Germline V CDR1 and CDR2: SGDLS, YYNGEE. CDR3 size: 16 residues. The CDR3 loop is CASSVAPTRTQETQYF. CDR3 DNA: TGTGCCAGCAGCGTAGCACCGACCCGGACACAAGAGACCCAGTACTTC.

The V and J genes are TRBV9 and TRBJ2-7; 7 bases are shared with TRBD2. After removal of 0 bases from V and 2 bases from J, the junction contained 14 bases not matched to a gene. CDR1 and CDR2 (germline): SGDLS, YYNGEE. This CDR3 region has 18 residues. The chain's CDR3 is CASSVGGGPQGFAYEQYF. The CDR3, as DNA: TGTGCCAGCAGCGTAGGGGGGGGTCCTCAGGGATTCGCCTACGAGCAGTACTTC.

This clone was detected only a few times. The chain uses TRBV5-8 and TRBJ1-4, with a weak D call TRBD1 (6 bases). Germline lookup yields CDR1 SGHTS and CDR2 YDEGEE. This CDR3 is 18 amino acids long. The V end lost 0 bases, the J end lost 0 bases, and 15 bases lay between the germline ends. CDR3 region: CASSLGGLSGATNEKLFF. The CDR3 nucleotides read TGTGCCAGCAGCTTGGGGGGGCTAAGCGGCGCAACTAATGAAAAACTGTTTTTT.

The V call is TRBV19, the J call TRBJ1-1; 7 bases are a match to TRBD1. This CDR3 comprises 14 residues. Trimming cost V 4 bases and J 1 base; bases outside gene matches: 3. Germline V CDR1 and CDR2: LNHDA, SQIVND (reference sequence). The CDR3: CASSTDRWNTEAFF. CDR3 nucleotides: TGTGCCAGTAGTACGGACAGGTGGAACACTGAAGCTTTCTTT.

This rearrangement joins TRBV11-2 to TRBJ1-2; D is possibly TRBD1 (5 bases). Trimming took 1 base from V and 6 from J, leaving 12 bases between them. Germline V gene lookup returns CDR1 SGHAT and CDR2 FQNNGV. The CDR3 length is 14 residues. The CDR3 DNA sequence: TGTGCCAGCAGCTTAGGTCGGCAGGGTAATGGCTACACCTTC. This sequence encodes CASSLGRQGNGYTF.

CDR3 residues: CASSSGQGFYEQYF. The CDR3 region has the DNA TGCGCCAGCAGCTCCGGACAGGGGTTTTACGAGCAGTACTTC. The rearrangement links TRBV5-1 to TRBJ2-7; 9 bases agree with TRBD1. The CDR3 covers 14 residues. Germline V gene sequence: CDR1 SGHRS, CDR2 YFSETQ. V was pared by 3 bases and J by 4 bases, with 5 bases of the junction left unmatched. The whole variable domain, remainder taken from reference TRBV5-1 and TRBJ2-7, is KAGVTQTPRYLIKTRGQQVTLSCSPISGHRSVSWYQQTPGQGLQFLFEYFSETQRNKGNFPGRFSGRQFSNSRSEMNVSTLELGDSALYLCASSSGQGFYEQYFGPGTRLTVT.

The chain combines TRBV5-1 with TRBJ1-2, with a weak D call TRBD1 (5 bases). The germline gives CDR1 SGHRS, CDR2 YFSETQ. V shed 4 bases and J shed 4 bases, with 17 bases lying between them. The CDR3 sequence is 15 residues long. As DNA, the CDR3 is TGCGCCAGCAGCCCTCATCCCCCGGGGGTCTATGGCTACACCTTC. Residues: CASSPHPPGVYGYTF.